This T cell receptor beta chain was identified during a study of shared clonotypes between healthy human individuals. CD45RO-negative cells were positively selected for CCR7, leaving out terminally differentiated effector memory CD45RA+ cells. V was pared by 4 bases and J by 3 bases, with 12 bases between. Germline assignment: CDR1 SEHNR and CDR2 FQNEAQ (reference sequence). CDR3 size: 14 residues. Libraries were prepared by immunoSEQ multiplex PCR; TCRdb keeps only in-frame clonotypes and omits some of them. The table records hundreds of thousands of clones, about 92% of them present only once. The rearrangement links TRBV7-9 to TRBJ1-2, with D unclear. Sequences were obtained from naive CD8+ T cells sorted from blood. This TCR was sampled from a man younger than 40 in good health. CDR3 sequence: CASSSDEADYGYTF. Written as DNA, the CDR3 is TGTGCCAGCAGCTCGGACGAGGCGGACTATGGCTACACCTTC. Variable domain in full (rest from reference TRBV7-9 and TRBJ1-2): DTGVSQNPRHKITKRGQNVTFRCDPISEHNRLYWYRQTLGQGPEFLTYFQNEAQLEKSRLLSDRFSAERPKGSFSTLEIQRTEQGDSAMYLCASSSDEADYGYTFGSGTRLTVV.